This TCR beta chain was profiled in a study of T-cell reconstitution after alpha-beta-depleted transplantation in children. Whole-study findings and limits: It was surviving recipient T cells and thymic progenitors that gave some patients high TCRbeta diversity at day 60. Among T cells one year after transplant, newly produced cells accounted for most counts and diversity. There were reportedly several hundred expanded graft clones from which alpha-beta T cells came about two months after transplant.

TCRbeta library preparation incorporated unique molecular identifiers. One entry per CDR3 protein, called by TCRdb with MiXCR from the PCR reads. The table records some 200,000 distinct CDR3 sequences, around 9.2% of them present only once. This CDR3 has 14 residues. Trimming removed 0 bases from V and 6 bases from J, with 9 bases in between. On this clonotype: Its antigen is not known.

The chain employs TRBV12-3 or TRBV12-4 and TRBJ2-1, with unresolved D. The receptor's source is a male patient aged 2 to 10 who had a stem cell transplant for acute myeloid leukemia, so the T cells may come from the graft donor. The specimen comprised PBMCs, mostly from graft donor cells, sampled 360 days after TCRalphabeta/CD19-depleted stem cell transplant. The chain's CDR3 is CASSLALTINEQFF. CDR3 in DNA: TGTGCCAGCAGTTTAGCGCTAACCATCAATGAGCAGTTCTTC.